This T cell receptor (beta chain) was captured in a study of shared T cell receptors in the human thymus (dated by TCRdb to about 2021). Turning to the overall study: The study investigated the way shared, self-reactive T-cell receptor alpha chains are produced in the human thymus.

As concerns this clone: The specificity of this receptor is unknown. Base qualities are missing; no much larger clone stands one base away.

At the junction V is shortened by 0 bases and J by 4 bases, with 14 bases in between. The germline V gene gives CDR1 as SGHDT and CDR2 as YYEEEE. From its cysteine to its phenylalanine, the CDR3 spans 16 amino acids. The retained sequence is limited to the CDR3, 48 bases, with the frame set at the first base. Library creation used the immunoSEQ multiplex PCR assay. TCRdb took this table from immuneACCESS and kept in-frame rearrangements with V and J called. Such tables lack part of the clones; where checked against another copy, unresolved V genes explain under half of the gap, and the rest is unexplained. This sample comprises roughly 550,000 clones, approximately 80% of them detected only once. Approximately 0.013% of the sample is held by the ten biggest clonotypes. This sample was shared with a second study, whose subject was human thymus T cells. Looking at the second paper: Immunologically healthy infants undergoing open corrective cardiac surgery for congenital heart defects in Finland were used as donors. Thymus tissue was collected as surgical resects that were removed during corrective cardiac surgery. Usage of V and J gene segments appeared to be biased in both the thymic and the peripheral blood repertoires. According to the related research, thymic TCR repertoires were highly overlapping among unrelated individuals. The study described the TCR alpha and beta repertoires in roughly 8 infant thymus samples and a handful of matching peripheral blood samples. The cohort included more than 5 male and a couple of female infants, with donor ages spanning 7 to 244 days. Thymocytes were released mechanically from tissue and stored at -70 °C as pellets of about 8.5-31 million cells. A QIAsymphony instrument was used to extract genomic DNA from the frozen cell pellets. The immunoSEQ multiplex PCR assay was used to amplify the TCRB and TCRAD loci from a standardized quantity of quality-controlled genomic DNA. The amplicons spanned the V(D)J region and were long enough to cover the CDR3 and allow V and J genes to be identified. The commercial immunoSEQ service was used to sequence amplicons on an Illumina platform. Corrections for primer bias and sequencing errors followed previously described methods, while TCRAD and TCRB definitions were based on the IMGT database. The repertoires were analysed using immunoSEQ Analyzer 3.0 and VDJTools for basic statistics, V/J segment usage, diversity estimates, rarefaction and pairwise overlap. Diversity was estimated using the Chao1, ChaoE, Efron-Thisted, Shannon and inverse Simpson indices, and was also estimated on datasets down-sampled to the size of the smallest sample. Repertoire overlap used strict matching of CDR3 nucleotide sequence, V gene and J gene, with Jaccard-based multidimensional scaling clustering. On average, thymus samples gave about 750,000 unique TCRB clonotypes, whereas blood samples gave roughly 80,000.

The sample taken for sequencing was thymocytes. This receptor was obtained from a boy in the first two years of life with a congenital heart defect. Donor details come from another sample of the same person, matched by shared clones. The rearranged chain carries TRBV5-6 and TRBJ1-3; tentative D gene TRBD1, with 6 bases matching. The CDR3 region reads CASSLANRASGNTIYF. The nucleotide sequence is TGTGCCAGCAGCTTGGCCAACAGGGCCTCCGGAAACACCATATATTTT.